Listed below are T cell receptor beta chains from one sample, sequenced in a study of T cell responses to AZD1222 COVID-19 vaccine. TCRdb's table, derived via immunoSEQ multiplex PCR, lists solely in-frame clones and lacks some. Seen here are under 140,000 clones, about 90% observed once, and the top ten hold roughly 15%. The sequences come from peripheral blood, collected 28 days after the second AZD1222 dose. The receptor set was obtained from an adult who received the AZD1222 COVID-19 vaccine. Both conserved end residues are trimmed from each CDR3. Clone size appears in some rows only: once, few, many, or a class for an expanded clone.

V	length	J	size	CDR3
TRBV30	10	TRBJ1-2	.	ASNQGTDGYT
TRBV7-2	13	TRBJ2-7	.	ASSWTSGGSYEQY
TRBV11-3	12	TRBJ2-2	once	ASSLDLGSGELF
TRBV29-1	12	TRBJ2-7	.	SVVGQGYPYEQY
TRBV2	9	TRBJ2-5	.	ASRKRETQY
TRBV3-1/TRBV3-2	11	TRBJ1-1	.	ASSQTGASEAF
TRBV9	13	TRBJ2-3	.	ASSVYDTDTDTQY
TRBV9	12	TRBJ1-6	.	ASSEDGGNSPLH
TRBV7-9	15	TRBJ1-6	.	ASSLDGHYSYNSPLH
TRBV7-9	11	TRBJ1-1	.	ASSLDTGTEAF
TRBV11-3	14	TRBJ2-3	.	ASSRGQDEHTDTQY
TRBV1	9	TRBJ2-7	.	TSSQAGEQY
TRBV5-1	12	TRBJ1-1	once	ASSLGQTNTEAF
TRBV9	14	TRBJ2-3	.	ASSARGVVVADTQY
TRBV24-1	13	TRBJ2-2	.	ATSLGQGAAGELF
TRBV4-2	13	TRBJ2-1	.	ASSQDRVTYNEQF
TRBV30	11	TRBJ2-3	.	AIGLAGSYTQY
TRBV9	12	TRBJ2-7	.	ASSVGGGTSEQY
TRBV7-2	13	TRBJ2-3	.	ASSPASGRSDTQY
TRBV5-5	13	TRBJ2-3	.	ASSLLVFPADTQY
TRBV11-2	11	TRBJ2-7	.	ASSLEEGYEQY
TRBV3-1/TRBV3-2	12	TRBJ1-4	.	ASSPGYAREKLF
TRBV29-1	12	TRBJ1-5	.	SVHDPYSNQPQH
TRBV30	13	TRBJ1-1	.	AGNPTTGGGTEAF
TRBV28	15	TRBJ2-1	few	ASSLGTPTRLRNEQF
TRBV7-3	13	TRBJ2-1	.	ASSFAAGNYNEQF